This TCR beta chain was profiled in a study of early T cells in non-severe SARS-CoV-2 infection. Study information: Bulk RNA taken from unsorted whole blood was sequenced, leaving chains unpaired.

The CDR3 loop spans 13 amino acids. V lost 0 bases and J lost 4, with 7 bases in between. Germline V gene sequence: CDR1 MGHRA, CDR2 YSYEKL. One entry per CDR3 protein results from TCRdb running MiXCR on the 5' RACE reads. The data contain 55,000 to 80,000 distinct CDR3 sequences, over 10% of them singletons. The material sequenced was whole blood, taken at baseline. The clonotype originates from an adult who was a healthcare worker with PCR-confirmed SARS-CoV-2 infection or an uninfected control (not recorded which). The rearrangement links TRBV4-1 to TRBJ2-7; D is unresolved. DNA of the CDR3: TGCGCCAGCAGCCAAGATTCAGTATACGAGCAGTACTTC. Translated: CASSQDSVYEQYF.